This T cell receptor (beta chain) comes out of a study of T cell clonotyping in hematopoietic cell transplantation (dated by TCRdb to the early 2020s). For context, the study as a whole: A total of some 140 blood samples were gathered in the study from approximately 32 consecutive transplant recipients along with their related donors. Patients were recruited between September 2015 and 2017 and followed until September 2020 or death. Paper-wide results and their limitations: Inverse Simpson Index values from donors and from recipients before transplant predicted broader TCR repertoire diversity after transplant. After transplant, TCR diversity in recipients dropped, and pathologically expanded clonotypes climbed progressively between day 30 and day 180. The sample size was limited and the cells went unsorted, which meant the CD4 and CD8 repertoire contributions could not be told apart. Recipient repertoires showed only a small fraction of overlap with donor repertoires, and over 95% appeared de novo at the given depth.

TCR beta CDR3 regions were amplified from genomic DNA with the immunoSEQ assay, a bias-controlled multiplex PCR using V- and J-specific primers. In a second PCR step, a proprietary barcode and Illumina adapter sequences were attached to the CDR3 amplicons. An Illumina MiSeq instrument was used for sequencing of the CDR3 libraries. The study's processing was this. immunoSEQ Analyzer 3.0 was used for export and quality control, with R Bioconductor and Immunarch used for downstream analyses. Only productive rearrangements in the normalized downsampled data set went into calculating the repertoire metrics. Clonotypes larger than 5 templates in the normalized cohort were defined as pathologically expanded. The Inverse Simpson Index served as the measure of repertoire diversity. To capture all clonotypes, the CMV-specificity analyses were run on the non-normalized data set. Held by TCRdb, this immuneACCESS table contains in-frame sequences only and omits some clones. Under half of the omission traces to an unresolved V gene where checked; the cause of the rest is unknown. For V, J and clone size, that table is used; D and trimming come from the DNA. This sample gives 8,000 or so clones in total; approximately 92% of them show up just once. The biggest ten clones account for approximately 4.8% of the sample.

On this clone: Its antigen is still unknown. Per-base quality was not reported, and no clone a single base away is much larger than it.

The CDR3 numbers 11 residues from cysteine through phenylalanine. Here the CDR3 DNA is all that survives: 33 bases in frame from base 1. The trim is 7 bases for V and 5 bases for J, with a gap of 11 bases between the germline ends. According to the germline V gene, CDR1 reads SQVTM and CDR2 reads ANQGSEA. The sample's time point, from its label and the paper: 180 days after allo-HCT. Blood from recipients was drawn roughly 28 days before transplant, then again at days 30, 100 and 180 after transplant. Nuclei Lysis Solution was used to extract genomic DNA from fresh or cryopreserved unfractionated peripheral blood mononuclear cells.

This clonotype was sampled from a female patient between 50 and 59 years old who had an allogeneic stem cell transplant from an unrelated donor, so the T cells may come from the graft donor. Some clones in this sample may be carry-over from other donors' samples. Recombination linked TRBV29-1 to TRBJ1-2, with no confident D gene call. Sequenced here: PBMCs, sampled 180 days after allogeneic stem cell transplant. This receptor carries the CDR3 CSATIVYGYTF. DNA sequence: TGCAGCGCGACGATAGTTTATGGCTACACCTTC.